This paragraph covers one T cell receptor beta chain sequence. Its antigen is still unknown. Germline V CDR1 and CDR2: MGHRA, YSYEKL. The length of the CDR3 is 16 residues. Every sample had its cDNA made across eight separate reactions. UMIs with a 6-nucleotide sample barcode were added by template switching. TCRdb reanalyzed the 5' RACE reads and collapses them to one entry per CDR3 protein, without DNA. The sample holds some 90,000 distinct CDR3 sequences. The data belong to a study of monozygotic twins with inflammatory bowel disease. Study-wide findings and caveats: IBD patients showed reduced TCRbeta diversity (inverse Simpson) versus healthy co-twins. Comparison of concordant versus discordant twins revealed no difference in repertoire similarity, possibly due to limited power.

The clonotype comes from a human donor with ulcerative colitis or Crohn's disease, or a healthy co-twin of an affected twin (not recorded which). The sample comprised blood. V usage is TRBV4-1 and J usage is TRBJ2-3; TCRdb returns TRBD2, unconfirmable since there is no DNA. CDR3 sequence reads: CASSQLAGGTTDTQYF.